These T cell receptor beta chains were read from a single sample in a study of blood T cell repertoires in COVID-19. Assay: immunoSEQ multiplex PCR; the TCRdb copy retains only in-frame clones and omits some. The sample includes 25,000 to 30,000 clones, about 80% of them seen just once. The material sequenced was peripheral blood. The receptors here all came from a man aged 65 to 85 with acute or convalescent COVID-19. Both conserved end residues are part of each CDR3. The D gene is left open where the match is weak. Clone size is stated in some rows and not others, as once, few, many or a class when expanded.

TRBV28,TRBJ2-7,TRBD2,-,CASRFSILGSGEGEQYF,TGTGCCAGCAGGTTCTCGATATTGGGTAGCGGGGAAGGCGAGCAGTACTTC
TRBV6-2/TRBV6-3,TRBJ2-7,-,-,CASSYLSLGLSEQYF,TGTGCCAGCAGTTATTTGAGTCTAGGTCTCTCGGAGCAGTACTTC
TRBV18,TRBJ2-7,TRBD2,-,CASSRVSGDGEQYF,TGTGCCAGCTCACGAGTTAGCGGGGATGGGGAGCAGTACTTC
TRBV5-1,TRBJ1-1,-,-,CASSLEQGLVNTEAFF,TGCGCCAGCAGCTTGGAACAGGGCCTTGTGAACACTGAAGCTTTCTTT
TRBV4-2,TRBJ1-4,-,-,CASSQTDGVSRGLFF,TGTGCCAGCAGCCAAACGGACGGGGTTAGCCGAGGACTGTTTTTT
TRBV24-1,TRBJ2-1,TRBD2,-,CATSEVGGRAVEQFF,TGTGCCACCAGTGAGGTTGGCGGGAGGGCCGTTGAGCAGTTCTTC
TRBV7-3,TRBJ1-2,TRBD1,-,CASSLSPGGDYGYTF,TGTGCCAGCAGCTTATCCCCAGGGGGCGACTATGGCTACACCTTC
TRBV12-3/TRBV12-4,TRBJ2-1,-,-,CASSPEVRRFF,TGTGCCAGCAGTCCAGAGGTTCGAAGGTTCTTC
TRBV7-9,TRBJ1-1,-,-,CASSLGGEAFF,TGTGCCAGCAGCTTAGGAGGGGAAGCTTTCTTT
TRBV11-2,TRBJ1-1,-,-,CASSGGWNEAFF,TGTGCCAGCAGCGGAGGATGGAATGAAGCTTTCTTT
TRBV28,TRBJ1-2,TRBD1,few,CASRPSGQALHYGYTF,TGTGCCAGCAGGCCCTCGGGACAGGCCCTCCACTATGGCTACACCTTC
TRBV5-5,TRBJ1-4,-,-,CASSFPLQEKLFF,TGTGCCAGCAGCTTTCCCCTTCAGGAAAAACTGTTTTTT
TRBV7-9,TRBJ1-2,-,-,CASSLSLGRNYGYTF,TGTGCCAGCAGCTTATCCTTGGGGCGGAACTATGGCTACACCTTC
TRBV10-3,TRBJ1-5,TRBD1,-,CAIRGQDGMAQHF,TGTGCCATCAGGGGACAGGACGGGATGGCCCAGCATTTT
TRBV11-2,TRBJ2-6,-,few,CASSRAGGLTGANVLTF,TGTGCCAGCTCTAGAGCCGGGGGGCTGACTGGGGCCAACGTCCTGACTTTC
TRBV28,TRBJ1-5,-,-,CASGWGENNQPQHF,TGTGCCAGCGGCTGGGGGGAGAACAATCAGCCCCAGCATTTT
TRBV2,TRBJ1-2,-,few,CASSEPGFDYGYTF,TGTGCCAGCAGTGAACCCGGGTTTGACTATGGCTACACCTTC
TRBV6-5,TRBJ1-2,TRBD1,-,CASHPGTAYGYTF,TGTGCCAGTCATCCCGGGACAGCCTATGGCTACACCTTC
TRBV7-3,TRBJ2-1,-,-,CASSPGILNEQFF,TGTGCCAGCAGCCCGGGGATACTCAATGAGCAGTTCTTC
TRBV6-2/TRBV6-3,TRBJ2-7,TRBD1,-,CASSKGQIYEQYF,TGTGCCAGCAGCAAGGGACAGATCTACGAGCAGTACTTC
TRBV7-9,TRBJ1-1,-,-,CASSYTENTEAFF,TGTGCCAGCAGCTATACAGAGAACACTGAAGCTTTCTTT
TRBV9,TRBJ2-2,-,-,CASSGIGGHRTGELFF,TGTGCCAGCAGCGGTATCGGGGGGCATCGCACCGGGGAGCTGTTTTTT
TRBV2,TRBJ2-7,TRBD1,few,CASSTFMNRGPYEQYF,TGTGCCAGCAGCACCTTCATGAACAGGGGTCCCTACGAGCAGTACTTC
TRBV19,TRBJ2-1,-,-,CASTDIYNEQFF,TGTGCCAGTACGGACATTTACAATGAGCAGTTCTTC
TRBV11-2,TRBJ2-7,TRBD1,few,CASSNRDRVSYEQYF,TGTGCCAGCAGCAATCGCGACAGGGTTTCCTACGAGCAGTACTTC
TRBV20-1,TRBJ1-5,-,once,CSASWEGINQPQHF,TGCAGTGCTAGTTGGGAGGGAATAAATCAGCCCCAGCATTTT
TRBV3-1/TRBV3-2,TRBJ2-7,TRBD1,-,CASSRQGYEQYF,TGTGCCAGCAGCCGACAGGGGTACGAGCAGTACTTC
TRBV27,TRBJ2-1,TRBD1,-,CASKATGTDLNEQFF,TGTGCCAGCAAAGCAACCGGGACAGACTTAAATGAGCAGTTCTTC
TRBV30,TRBJ2-1,-,-,CACPQARSYNEQFF,TGTGCCTGTCCCCAGGCAAGGTCCTACAATGAGCAGTTCTTC
TRBV18,TRBJ2-1,-,-,CASSPPTDNEQFF,TGTGCCAGCTCACCCCCAACAGACAATGAGCAGTTCTTC
TRBV5-4,TRBJ2-1,-,few,CASSLVGFNEQFF,TGTGCCAGCAGCTTGGTTGGCTTCAATGAGCAGTTCTTC
TRBV19,TRBJ1-2,TRBD1,-,CASSITGQPYGYTF,TGTGCCAGTAGTATTACGGGACAGCCCTATGGCTACACCTTC
TRBV5-1,TRBJ1-4,-,few,CASSLRAGNEKLFF,TGCGCCAGCAGCTTGAGGGCAGGGAATGAAAAACTGTTTTTT
TRBV7-2,TRBJ2-5,TRBD1,-,CASSGRTGVVWETQYF,TGTGCCAGCAGCGGCCGGACAGGAGTGGTATGGGAGACCCAGTACTTC
TRBV7-9,TRBJ2-4,TRBD1,few,CASSDDRGIQYF,TGTGCCAGCAGTGACGACAGGGGCATTCAGTACTTC
TRBV6-5,TRBJ1-2,TRBD1,-,CASSTLPTGAYGYTF,TGTGCCAGCAGTACTCTACCGACAGGGGCCTATGGCTACACCTTC
TRBV10-3,TRBJ2-5,TRBD2,-,CAISLSGGETQYF,TGTGCCATCAGCTTGTCGGGGGGGGAGACCCAGTACTTC
TRBV5-1,TRBJ2-7,TRBD1,-,CASSRTGQGEQYF,TGCGCCAGCAGCCGGACAGGGCAAGGCGAGCAGTACTTC
TRBV18,TRBJ2-3,-,-,CASSYGDTQYF,TGTGCCAGCTCATACGGGGATACGCAGTATTTT
TRBV10-3,TRBJ1-6,-,-,CAIRALSYNSPLHF,TGTGCCATCAGGGCCCTCTCCTATAATTCACCCCTCCACTTT
TRBV6-5,TRBJ2-7,-,-,CASSYGGSEQYF,TGTGCCAGCAGTTATGGGGGGTCCGAGCAGTACTTC
TRBV28,TRBJ1-6,-,-,CASIAPSGASPLHF,TGTGCCAGCATAGCGCCATCAGGGGCGTCACCCCTCCACTTT
TRBV6-5,TRBJ1-1,-,-,CASSYSRREAEAFF,TGTGCCAGCAGTTACTCGAGAAGAGAGGCTGAAGCTTTCTTT
TRBV6-5,TRBJ1-1,-,-,CASRVGGNTEAFF,TGTGCCAGCCGGGTCGGGGGGAACACTGAAGCTTTCTTT
TRBV5-4,TRBJ1-6,TRBD1,-,CASSGQGAQSPLHF,TGTGCCAGCAGCGGGCAGGGGGCGCAATCACCCCTCCACTTT
TRBV19,TRBJ2-3,-,-,CASSIDGTGSADTQYF,TGTGCCAGTAGTATAGATGGAACAGGGTCGGCAGATACGCAGTATTTT
TRBV7-9,TRBJ2-7,-,-,CASSLATLLLVDEQYF,TGTGCCAGCAGCTTAGCCACACTCCTCCTAGTCGACGAGCAGTACTTC
TRBV6-6,TRBJ2-1,TRBD2,-,CASLGGASGENEQFF,TGTGCCAGCCTCGGTGGGGCTAGCGGGGAGAATGAGCAGTTCTTC
TRBV28,TRBJ2-1,TRBD1,-,CASRDRDRFNEQFF,TGTGCCAGCAGAGACCGGGACAGGTTTAATGAGCAGTTCTTC
TRBV27,TRBJ1-2,TRBD1,-,CASSSQGAGGYTF,TGTGCCAGCAGCTCTCAGGGGGCTGGTGGCTACACCTTC
TRBV25-1,TRBJ1-3,-,-,CASSQGINSGNTIYF,TGTGCCAGCAGTCAGGGGATCAACTCTGGAAACACCATATATTTT
TRBV9,TRBJ2-1,-,-,CASSELRAEQFF,TGTGCCAGCAGCGAACTACGCGCTGAGCAGTTCTTC
TRBV7-9,TRBJ2-2,TRBD2,-,CASSLISGRATNTGELFF,TGTGCCAGCAGCTTAATTAGCGGGAGGGCGACAAACACCGGGGAGCTGTTTTTT
TRBV19,TRBJ1-6,-,-,CASSMMSLSGSPLHF,TGTGCCAGTTCCATGATGAGTCTAAGCGGTTCACCCCTCCACTTT
TRBV28,TRBJ1-2,-,-,CASSLTYYGYTF,TGTGCCAGCAGTTTAACATACTATGGCTACACCTTC
TRBV19,TRBJ2-5,TRBD2,-,CASSFVAGARETQYF,TGTGCCAGTAGTTTTGTAGCGGGAGCCCGGGAGACCCAGTACTTC
TRBV28,TRBJ1-1,TRBD1,-,CASSPRTGVNTEAFF,TGTGCCAGCAGTCCCAGGACAGGAGTCAACACTGAAGCTTTCTTT
TRBV10-3,TRBJ2-5,TRBD1,-,CAISGFSTGGGETQYF,TGTGCCATCTCTGGTTTCTCTACAGGGGGTGGAGAGACCCAGTACTTC
TRBV6-1,TRBJ1-5,-,-,CASSDGSGNQPQHF,TGTGCCAGCAGTGACGGGTCGGGGAATCAGCCCCAGCATTTT